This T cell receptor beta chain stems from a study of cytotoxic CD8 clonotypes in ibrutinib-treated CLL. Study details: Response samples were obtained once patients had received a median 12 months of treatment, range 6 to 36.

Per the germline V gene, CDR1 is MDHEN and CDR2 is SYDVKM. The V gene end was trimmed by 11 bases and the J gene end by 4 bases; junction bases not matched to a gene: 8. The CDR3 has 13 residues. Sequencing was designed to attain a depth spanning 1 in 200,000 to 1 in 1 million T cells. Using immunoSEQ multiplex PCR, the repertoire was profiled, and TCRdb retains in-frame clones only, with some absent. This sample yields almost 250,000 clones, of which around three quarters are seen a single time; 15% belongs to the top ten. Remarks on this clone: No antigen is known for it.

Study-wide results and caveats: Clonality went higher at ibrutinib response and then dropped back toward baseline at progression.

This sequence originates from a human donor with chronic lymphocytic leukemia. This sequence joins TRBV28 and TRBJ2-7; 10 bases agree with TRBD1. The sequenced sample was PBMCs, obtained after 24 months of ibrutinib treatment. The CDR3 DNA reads TGTGCCGGGAAGGGACAGGGGCTTTACGAGCAGTACTTC. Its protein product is CAGKGQGLYEQYF.